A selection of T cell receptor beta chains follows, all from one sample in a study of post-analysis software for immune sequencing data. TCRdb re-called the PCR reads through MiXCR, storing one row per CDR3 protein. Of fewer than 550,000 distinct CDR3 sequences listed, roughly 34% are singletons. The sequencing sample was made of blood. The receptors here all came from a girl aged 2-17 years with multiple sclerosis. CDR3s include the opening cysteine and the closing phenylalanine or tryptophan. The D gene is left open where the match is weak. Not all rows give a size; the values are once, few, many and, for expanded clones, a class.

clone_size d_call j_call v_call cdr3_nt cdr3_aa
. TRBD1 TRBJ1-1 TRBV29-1 TGCAGCGTGAAACAGGGGGCGGCTGCCGCTTTCTTT CSVKQGAAAAFF
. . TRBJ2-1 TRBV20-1 TGCAGTGCTAGAAGGGGAGGACTACAATCCTACAATGAGCAGTTCTTC CSARRGGLQSYNEQFF
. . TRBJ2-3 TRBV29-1 TGCAGCGTTGTGTCCCCTGGAGGCACAGATACGCAGTATTTT CSVVSPGGTDTQYF
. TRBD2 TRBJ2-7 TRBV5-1 TGCGCCAGCAGCGCCCGACTAGCGGGGGGGCTAGAGCGGTACGAGCAGTACTTC CASSARLAGGLERYEQYF
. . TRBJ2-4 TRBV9 TGTGCCAGCAGCGTATCCCCCCTGAGGGGTCAAAACATTCAGTACTTC CASSVSPLRGQNIQYF
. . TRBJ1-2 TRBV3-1 TGTGCCAGCAGCCAAGATCGTGGAGGCTTGGGCTATGGCTACACCTTC CASSQDRGGLGYGYTF
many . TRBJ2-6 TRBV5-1 TGCGCCAGCAGCTTGGGAGGAAGTGGCTCTGGGGCCAACGTCCTGACTTTC CASSLGGSGSGANVLTF
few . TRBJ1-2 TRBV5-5 TGTGCCAGCAGCTTGCAGGGTCCCTATGGCTACACCTTC CASSLQGPYGYTF
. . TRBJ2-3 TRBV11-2 TGTGCCAGCAGCCCCTACGGACTGGGAGCCACAGATACGCAGTATTTT CASSPYGLGATDTQYF
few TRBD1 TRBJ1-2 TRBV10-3 TGTGCCATCAGTCTCCTACCACCGGGACAGGGAGGCTATGGCTACACCTTC CAISLLPPGQGGYGYTF
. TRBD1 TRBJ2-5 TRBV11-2 TGTGCCAGCAGCTCGCCGGCCACAGGGGGTAAAAAGACCCAGTACTTC CASSSPATGGKKTQYF
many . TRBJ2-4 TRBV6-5 TGTGCCAGCAGTTACTCGGAGGCAGGGAGATATTCCAAAAACATTCAGTACTTC CASSYSEAGRYSKNIQYF
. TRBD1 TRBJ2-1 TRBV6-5 TGTGCCAGCAGTCGACCTTCAAAGACAGGGCATGAGCAGTTCTTC CASSRPSKTGHEQFF
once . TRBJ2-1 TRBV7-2 TGTGCCAGCAGCTCCGACCTCAGGGCATATGAGCAGTTCTTC CASSSDLRAYEQFF
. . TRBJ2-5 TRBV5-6 TGTGCCAGCAGCTTTGGGGCAGGGGTTTTCGAGACCCAGTACTTC CASSFGAGVFETQYF
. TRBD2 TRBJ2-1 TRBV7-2 TGTGCCAGCAGCTTCGGCGGTAGCGGGGCGCTAAACAATGAGCAGTTCTTC CASSFGGSGALNNEQFF
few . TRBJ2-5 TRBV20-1 TGCAGTGCTAGACAGGTCGCAGAGACCCAGTACTTC CSARQVAETQYF
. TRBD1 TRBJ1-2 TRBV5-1 TGCGCCAGCAGCTTGGGACAGGGAGAGGGCTACACCTTC CASSLGQGEGYTF
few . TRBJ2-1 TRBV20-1 TGCAGTGCTCGTCCCGAGCGCCCCTACAATGAGCAGTTCTTC CSARPERPYNEQFF
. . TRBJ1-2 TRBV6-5 TGTGCCAGCAGTTACTCGGAGGGCTCGCACTATGGCTACACCTTC CASSYSEGSHYGYTF
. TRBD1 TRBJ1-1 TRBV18 TGTGCCAGCTCACCAAGGGACAGGGGACCAACTGAAGCTTTCTTT CASSPRDRGPTEAFF
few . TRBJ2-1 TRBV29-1 TGCAGCGGCCGGTACAATGAGCAGTTCTTC CSGRYNEQFF
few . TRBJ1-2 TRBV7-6 TGTGCCAGCAGCTTAGCCATTGGACAAACTGCTGGCTACACCTTC CASSLAIGQTAGYTF
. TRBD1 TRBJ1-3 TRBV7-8 TGTGCCAGCAGCTTAGGCGGGACAGCTGGAAACACCATATATTTT CASSLGGTAGNTIYF
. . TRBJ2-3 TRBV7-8 TGTGCCAGCAGCTTAGTCGCCAGGGGTACAGATACGCAGTATTTT CASSLVARGTDTQYF
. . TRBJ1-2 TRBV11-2 TGTGCCAGCAGCGCCGGGAGGATCTATGGCTACACCTTC CASSAGRIYGYTF
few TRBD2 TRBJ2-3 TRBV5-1 TGCGCCAGCAGCTCGGCGGGGGGCTCGGGAGATACGCAGTATTTT CASSSAGGSGDTQYF
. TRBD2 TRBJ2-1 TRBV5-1 TGCGCCAGCAGCGCCGGGACTAGCGGGCACCTCTCCTACAATGAGCAGTTCTTC CASSAGTSGHLSYNEQFF
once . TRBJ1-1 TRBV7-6 TGTGCCAGCAGCTTAGTCTCCAGGTTCATGAACACTGAAGCTTTCTTT CASSLVSRFMNTEAFF
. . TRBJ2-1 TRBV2 TGTGCCAGCGAAGGGCTAGGTGGTGAGCAGTTCTTC CASEGLGGEQFF
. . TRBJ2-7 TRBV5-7 TGTGCCAGCAGCCCCCGGACAGAAGAGCAGTACTTC CASSPRTEEQYF
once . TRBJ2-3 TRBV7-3 TGTGCCAGCAGCTTCACAGGGATTACAGATACGCAGTATTTT CASSFTGITDTQYF
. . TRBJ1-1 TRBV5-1 TGCGCCAGCAGCTCAAGTCAGGGATTCACTGAAGCTTTCTTT CASSSSQGFTEAFF
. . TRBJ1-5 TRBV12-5 TGTGCTAGTGGCCTTACTGGGATGGGGGCCCCCCGTTATAGCAATCAGCCCCAGCATTTT CASGLTGMGAPRYSNQPQHF
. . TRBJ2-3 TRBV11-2 TGTGCCAGCAGCTTACTGGGGTCCGGGACGGACGCAGATACGCAGTATTTT CASSLLGSGTDADTQYF
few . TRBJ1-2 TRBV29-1 TGCAGCGCAGATCTACAGGGAACTAACTATGGCTACACCTTC CSADLQGTNYGYTF
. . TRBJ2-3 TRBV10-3 TGTGCCACCCGACTGGAGAAGGACACGCAGTATTTT CATRLEKDTQYF
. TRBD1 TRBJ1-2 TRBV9 TGTGCCAGCAGCGTAGGGGTGACAGGGAACTATGGCTACACCTTC CASSVGVTGNYGYTF
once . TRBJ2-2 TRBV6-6 TGTGCCAGCAGTTACAGGGGCGGGGCGAACACCGGGGAGCTGTTTTTT CASSYRGGANTGELFF
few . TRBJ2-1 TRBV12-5 TGTGCTAGTGGCCCCGGGACGGCGAACAATGAGCAGTTCTTC CASGPGTANNEQFF